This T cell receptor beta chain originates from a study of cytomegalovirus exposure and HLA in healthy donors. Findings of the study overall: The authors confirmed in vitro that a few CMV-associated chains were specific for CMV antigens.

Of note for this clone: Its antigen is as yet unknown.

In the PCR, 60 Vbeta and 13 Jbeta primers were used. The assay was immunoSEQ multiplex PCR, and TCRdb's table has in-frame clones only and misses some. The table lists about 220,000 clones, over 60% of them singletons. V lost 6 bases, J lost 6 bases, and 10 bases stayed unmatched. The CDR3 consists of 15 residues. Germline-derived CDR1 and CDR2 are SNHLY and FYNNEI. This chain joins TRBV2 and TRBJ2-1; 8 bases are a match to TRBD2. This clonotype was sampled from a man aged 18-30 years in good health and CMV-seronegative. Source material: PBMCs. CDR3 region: CASSVSGKGGNEQFF. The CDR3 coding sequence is TGTGCCAGCAGCGTTAGCGGGAAAGGGGGCAATGAGCAGTTCTTC.